This T cell receptor beta chain was sequenced during a study of radiotherapy plus CTLA-4 blockade in lung cancer. Study-wide background: Across the patients, objective responses occurred in more than 15%, and disease control in 30% to 35%. The study, taken as a whole, reports: Reportedly, early blood T cell clone dynamics best predicted response, with interferon-beta. Expansion of tumor-derived TCR clones was observed in blood after radiotherapy plus ipilimumab.

Chemo-refractory metastatic non-small-cell lung cancer patients were treated with focal radiation plus CTLA-4 blockade with ipilimumab. Clones were sequenced by immunoSEQ multiplex PCR, and TCRdb holds only the in-frame ones, with some missing. The sample includes some 46,000 clones, over 60% seen only once; the top ten take approximately 2.5%. After removal of 6 bases from V and 7 bases from J, the junction contained 9 bases not matched to a gene. Germline-derived CDR1 and CDR2 are SGHNT and YYREEE (reference sequence). The CDR3 spans 15 residues. Concerning this clone itself: Antigen: not known.

The sequence was obtained from a human donor with non-small cell lung cancer whose response to radiotherapy plus ipilimumab could not be evaluated. This material consisted of peripheral blood, taken from a patient treated with radiotherapy plus ipilimumab. The chain employs TRBV5-4 and TRBJ1-6; 8 positions match TRBD1. This chain's CDR3 is CASTRTGSSNSPLHF. The CDR3, as DNA: TGTGCCAGCACCCGGACAGGGTCTAGCAATTCACCCCTCCACTTT.